This T cell receptor (beta chain) comes out of a study of control samples from healthy donors and cancer patients. Germline CDR1 and CDR2: LGHDT and YNNKEL (reference sequence). The CDR3 covers 17 residues. Trimming took off 4 bases at V and 0 bases at J, with 19 bases between the two ends. Using immunoSEQ multiplex PCR, the repertoire was profiled, and TCRdb retains in-frame clones only, with some absent. The sample consists of about 150,000 clones, about 94% of them appearing once. Sequenced sample: blood. This TCR was sampled from a man aged 45-65 years in good health. The chain employs TRBV3-1 (or the pseudogene TRBV3-2) and TRBJ2-7; a possible D gene is TRBD2 (7 bases). This CDR3 is CASSPTRGGTHSYEQYF. The CDR3, as DNA: TGTGCCAGCAGCCCCACTAGGGGGGGGACTCACTCCTACGAGCAGTACTTC.